These T cell receptor beta chains were read from a single sample in a study of blood T cell repertoires in COVID-19. Method: immunoSEQ multiplex PCR; TCRdb's copy keeps in-frame clones and lacks some. This sample has some 80,000 clones, with roughly 78% found just once. Sequencing was performed on peripheral blood. These receptors originate from a woman aged 80 or over with active or convalescent COVID-19. The conserved cysteine and the conserved F or W are not part of the CDR3 here. The order of the fields is J gene, clone size, V gene, CDR3 protein. Rows may omit the clone size; those that give it use once, few, many or a size class.

TRBJ1-2,.,TRBV5-1,ASSLASGTVEYGYT
TRBJ2-7,.,TRBV7-2,ASSFPLAGGKSEQY
TRBJ2-1,few,TRBV9,ASSAYSGGFGVGEQF
TRBJ2-4,.,TRBV4-1,ASSPRWTAGSKNIQY
TRBJ1-2,.,TRBV9,ASSSPGQHYGYT
TRBJ2-6,.,TRBV7-2,ASAGQLGGANVLT
TRBJ2-2,.,TRBV6-6,ASSSRTSGSGELF
TRBJ2-1,.,TRBV19,ASSATGLAGGPGEQF
TRBJ2-1,.,TRBV29-1,SVPGTMDNEQF
TRBJ1-2,few,TRBV28,ATIRQTGVSIGLLT
TRBJ1-5,.,TRBV30,AWSPGANQPQH
TRBJ2-7,few,TRBV7-8,ASSLVSSGSIDEQY
TRBJ1-5,.,TRBV2,ASSVNRGLNQPQH
TRBJ1-5,.,TRBV28,ASSIGTNSNQPQH
TRBJ2-2,.,TRBV18,ASSPPGQGSRELF
TRBJ1-6,.,TRBV19,ATTVAGVNSPLH
TRBJ2-7,.,TRBV4-3,ASSRTASGGSSYEQY
TRBJ2-1,.,TRBV19,ASSISGGPRNEQF
TRBJ2-3,.,TRBV12-2,ASRFLECGGPSTDTQY
TRBJ2-2,.,TRBV9,ASSAGTSGSGELF
TRBJ1-1,.,TRBV7-2,ASSLFGQVNTEAF
TRBJ2-7,.,TRBV11-2,ASSFSQTSAYEQY
TRBJ2-3,.,TRBV6-2/TRBV6-3,ASSYSQDSTDTQY
TRBJ2-5,medium-sized,TRBV27,ASSSLPSGNQETQY
TRBJ1-1,.,TRBV7-9,ASSLDWRTEAF
TRBJ1-5,.,TRBV11-2,ASSPQGHNQPQH
TRBJ2-7,few,TRBV7-3,ASSLTLIGLATGEQY
TRBJ1-5,.,TRBV6-2/TRBV6-3,ASSYDRGVQPQH
TRBJ1-6,.,TRBV28,ASSLDSRKQNSPLH
TRBJ2-1,.,TRBV5-4,ASSFVRSDNEQF
TRBJ2-5,.,TRBV5-4,ASSYRGRETQY